This TCR beta chain was recovered during a study of shared clonotypes between healthy human individuals. Points from the study as a whole: Estimated clonotype richness was generally higher in naive than memory subsets.

Worth noting for this clone: Its target is unknown.

The sorted-subset replicate PCRs were given roughly 200 ng DNA, which is 30,000 or so T cell genomes. Assay: immunoSEQ multiplex PCR; the TCRdb copy retains only in-frame clones and omits some. In the table there are some 1.4 million clones, 95% to 97% of which are singletons. The donor cohort consisted entirely of Caucasian adults residing in Nashville, Tennessee. The CDR3 spans 15 residues. Germline values: CDR1 SGDLS, CDR2 YYNGEE. Trimming removed 4 bases at V and 4 bases at J, with 17 bases between. V gene TRBV9 combines with J gene TRBJ2-5; D is tentatively TRBD1 or TRBD2 (5 bases each). The material sequenced was naive CD4+ T cells sorted from blood. This sample's subset: CD45RA+ positively selected. The sequence came from a man aged 30 to 45 in good health. CDR3 in amino acids: CASSLPGPRGETQYF. CDR3 coding DNA: TGTGCCAGCAGCCTTCCGGGACCCCGGGGAGAGACCCAGTACTTC.